This TCR beta chain was profiled in a study of cytomegalovirus exposure and HLA in healthy donors. Whole-study findings and limits: Earlier analysis looked at TCR beta V segments, and most were productive about 90% or about 30% of the time. Usually a TCR sequence was rare, but some public TCRs were found in many donors.

It was with 60 Vbeta and 13 Jbeta primers that the PCR ran. The method was immunoSEQ multiplex PCR; TCRdb's version includes in-frame clones alone and lacks a portion of them. Of some 40,000 clones listed, around 50% are singletons. V dropped 0 bases and J dropped 3 bases, with 9 bases sitting between them. The length of the CDR3 is 15 residues. Germline V CDR1 and CDR2: MGHRA, YSYEKL. To note about this clone: Antigen specificity is unknown.

The gene calls are TRBV4-1 and TRBJ1-5; D uncertain. Sequencing was carried out using PBMCs. This clonotype was sampled from a woman aged 40 to 55 in good health and CMV-seropositive. In nucleotides, the CDR3 is TGCGCCAGCAGCCAAGACAAGAGCCCCAATCAGCCCCAGCATTTT. Encoded protein: CASSQDKSPNQPQHF.